Sequencing of this TCR beta chain was carried out in a study of cytomegalovirus exposure and HLA in healthy donors. Trimming took off 0 bases at V and 12 bases at J, with 15 bases between the two ends. CDR1 is MNHEY, CDR2 SMNVEV, per germline (reference sequence). The length of the CDR3 is 14 residues. Vbeta (60) and Jbeta (13) primers were used in the PCR. Measured with immunoSEQ multiplex PCR; TCRdb has only the in-frame clones, and not every one. The data hold around 150,000 clones, with about 85% observed a single time. The sequencing sample was made of PBMCs. The chain uses TRBV27 and TRBJ2-1; the D gene is possibly TRBD1 (6 bases). The origin of this receptor is a young man in good health and CMV-seropositive. CDR3 DNA sequence: TGTGCCAGCAGTTTATCGGGGGCGAATTTTCGGCAGTTCTTC. Amino acid sequence: CASSLSGANFRQFF.